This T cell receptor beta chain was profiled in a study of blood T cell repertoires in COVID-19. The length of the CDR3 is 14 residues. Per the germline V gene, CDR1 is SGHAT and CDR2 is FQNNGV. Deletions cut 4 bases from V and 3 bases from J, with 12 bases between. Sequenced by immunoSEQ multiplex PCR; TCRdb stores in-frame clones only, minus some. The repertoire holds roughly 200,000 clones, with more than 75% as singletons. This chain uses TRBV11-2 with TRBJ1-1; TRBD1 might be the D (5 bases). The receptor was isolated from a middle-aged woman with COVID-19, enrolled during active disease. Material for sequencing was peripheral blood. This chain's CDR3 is CASSWAFRDTEAFF. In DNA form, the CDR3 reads TGTGCCAGCAGCTGGGCCTTCAGGGACACTGAAGCTTTCTTT.